These 13 T cell receptor beta chains originate from one sample sequenced in a study of Graves' ophthalmopathy and Graves' hyperthyroidism. Amplifying from RNA transcripts, the study obtained TCR beta CDR3 regions. A first-round RT-PCR used HTBI primers, followed by a second-round multiplex PCR. MiXCR, run by TCRdb on the multiplex PCR reads, gives a single entry per CDR3 protein. The sample lists some 400,000 distinct CDR3 sequences, 15% to 20% seen once, with roughly 1.4% in the top ten. Sequences were obtained from peripheral blood. The receptors shown here come from a woman aged 18-29 years with Graves' ophthalmopathy.

This clonotype was seen at least ten times. The chain couples TRBV28 to TRBJ1-1, with D tentatively TRBD1 (5 bases). Trimming cost V 2 bases and J 7 bases, with 14 bases left between them. The CDR3 is made up of 14 amino acids. Germline assignment: CDR1 MDHEN and CDR2 SYDVKM. The CDR3 DNA reads TGTGCCAGCAGTTTACCCAGGGATCCCCTTGAAGCTTTCTTT. It encodes CASSLPRDPLEAFF.

This clonotype turned up a few times. The J gene is TRBJ1-1, the V gene TRBV6-5, with D possibly being TRBD1 (6 bases). The germline V gene has CDR1 MNHEY and CDR2 SVGAGI. V lost 2 bases and J 3 bases, leaving 10 bases between the germline ends. The CDR3 is 14 amino acids. The CDR3 nucleotides are TGTGCCAGCAGTTACCGAGGACAGTACACTGAAGCTTTCTTT. Translating gives CASSYRGQYTEAFF.

There are many counts of this clonotype. The chain couples TRBV30 to TRBJ2-5, with D possibly matching TRBD1 (6 bases). Germline CDR1 is GTSNPN and CDR2 is SVGIG (reference sequence). The V gene lost 2 bases and the J gene lost 6 bases, with 13 bases spanning the gap. The CDR3 totals 13 residues. The CDR3 loop is CAWSPTGRKTQYF. The CDR3 nucleotides read TGTGCCTGGAGTCCAACAGGGAGAAAGACCCAGTACTTC.

This clonotype has a count of ten or more. The chain employs TRBV6-1 and TRBJ2-7; D is perhaps TRBD1 (6 bases). From germline, CDR1 is MNHNS and CDR2 SASEGT. V lost 6 bases and J 5 bases, leaving 11 bases between the germline ends. This CDR3 is built from 12 residues. CDR3 nucleotides: TGTGCCAGCAGAGAACAGGGTGACGAGCAGTACTTC. This translates into CASREQGDEQYF.

This clonotype was counted at least ten times. The gene calls are TRBV27 and TRBJ2-7; 8 positions agree with TRBD1. V was pared by 5 bases and J by 2 bases, with 8 bases of the junction left unmatched. The CDR3 runs 15 residues. Germline CDR1 and CDR2: MNHEY and SMNVEV (reference sequence). CDR3 bases: TGTGCCAGCAGTCCCTGGACAGGGTACCCCTACGAGCAGTACTTC. As protein: CASSPWTGYPYEQYF.

This clonotype showed up many times. The chain is built from TRBV24-1 and TRBJ2-7, with 9 bases matching TRBD1. Per the germline V gene, CDR1 is KGHDR and CDR2 is SFDVKD. The ends lost 5 bases at V and 3 bases at J; junction bases unmatched: 4. This CDR3 region has 14 residues. The CDR3 DNA follows: TGTGCCACCAGTGTCGGACAGGGGCGCTACGAGCAGTACTTC. Translation gives CATSVGQGRYEQYF.

This clonotype was counted at least ten times. The chain couples TRBV6-5 to TRBJ2-7; D remains ambiguous. CDR3 length: 12 residues. CDR1 is MNHEY, CDR2 SVGAGI, per germline. V shed 4 bases and J shed 3 bases, with 7 bases lying between them. CDR3 bases: TGTGCCAGCAGTTCTCCGAGCTACGAGCAGTACTTC. This translates into CASSSPSYEQYF.

This clonotype was seen many times. This rearrangement joins TRBV7-2 to TRBJ2-7, with D maybe TRBD2 (6 bases). The length of the CDR3 is 14 residues. From germline, CDR1 is SGHTA and CDR2 FQGNSA. V lost 5 bases and J 2 bases, leaving 13 bases between the germline ends. The CDR3 nucleotides read TGTGCCAGCAGCCAGGGACTTTCCACCTACGAGCAGTACTTC. Residues: CASSQGLSTYEQYF.

The sample holds many counts of this clonotype. One end of the junction is discordant with germline, which a read error may explain. The rearrangement links TRBV28 to TRBJ1-1; 8 positions match TRBD1. This CDR3 comprises 15 residues. Germline V gene data show CDR1 as MDHEN and CDR2 as SYDVKM. Here the CDR3 DNA reads TGTGCCGGCAGTCGGATAGGACAGGGCAACACTGAAGCTTTCTTT. It encodes CAGSRIGQGNTEAFF.

Many counts were recorded for this clonotype. The CDR3: CASKRDGSYEQYF. The CDR3 coding sequence is TGTGCCAGCAAGAGGGACGGCTCCTACGAGCAGTACTTC. The genes are TRBV12-3 or TRBV12-4 and TRBJ2-7, with D perhaps given as TRBD1 or TRBD2 (5 bases each). CDR3 length equals 13 residues. The germline V and J ends were trimmed by 7 bases and 0 bases, with 10 bases remaining between them.

This clonotype was observed a handful of times. V and J are TRBV6-5 and TRBJ1-1; D is unclear. V was cut by 3 bases and J by 1 base, with 9 bases left in between. CDR1 is MNHEY and CDR2 is SVGAGI in the germline V gene. The CDR3 length is 14 residues. CDR3 region: CASSYDGRNTEAFF. The CDR3 DNA reads as TGTGCCAGCAGTTATGACGGGAGGAACACTGAAGCTTTCTTT.

This clonotype was observed at least ten times. The V call is TRBV3-1, the J call TRBJ2-5; TRBD2 might be the D (7 bases). The CDR3 extends over 16 amino acids. Germline V CDR1 and CDR2: LGHDT, YNNKEL (reference sequence). Trimming pared 8 bases from V and 4 bases from J, leaving 23 bases between. The DNA for the CDR3 is TGTGCCAGCCTTCCCGGGAGCGGGAAGGGGGGAGAGACCCAGTACTTC. As protein: CASLPGSGKGGETQYF.

This clonotype was seen many times. V usage is TRBV5-1 and J usage is TRBJ2-7; 7 nucleotides match TRBD2. The length of the CDR3 is 14 residues. Trimming removed 5 bases from V and 5 bases from J; junction bases left unmatched: 10. Germline CDR1 reads SGHRS; CDR2 reads YFSETQ. The CDR3 spells CASRHREEENEQYF. For the CDR3, the DNA is TGCGCCAGCAGACATCGGGAGGAGGAAAACGAGCAGTACTTC.